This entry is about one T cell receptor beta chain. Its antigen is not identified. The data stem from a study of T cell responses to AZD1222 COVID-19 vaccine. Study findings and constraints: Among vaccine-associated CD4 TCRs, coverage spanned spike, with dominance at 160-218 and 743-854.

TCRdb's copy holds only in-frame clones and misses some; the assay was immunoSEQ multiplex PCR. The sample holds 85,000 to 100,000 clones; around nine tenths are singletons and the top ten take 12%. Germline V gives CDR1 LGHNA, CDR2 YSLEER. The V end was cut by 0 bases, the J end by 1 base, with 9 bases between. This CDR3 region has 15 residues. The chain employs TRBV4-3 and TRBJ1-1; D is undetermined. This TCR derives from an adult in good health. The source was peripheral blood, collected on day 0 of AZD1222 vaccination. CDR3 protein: CASSQDRWGNTEAFF. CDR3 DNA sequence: TGCGCCAGCAGCCAAGATCGTTGGGGGAACACTGAAGCTTTCTTT.